The 21 T cell receptor beta chains given below trace back to one sample, sequenced in a study of early T cells in non-severe SARS-CoV-2 infection. One entry per CDR3 protein results from TCRdb running MiXCR on the 5' RACE reads. The table shows about 60,000 distinct CDR3 sequences, with around 13% occurring only once. The material sequenced was whole blood. The source is an adult who was a healthcare worker with PCR-confirmed SARS-CoV-2 infection or an uninfected control (not recorded which).

The chain recombines TRBV4-1 with TRBJ2-5; D remains ambiguous. CDR1 and CDR2 (germline): MGHRA, YSYEKL. V was clipped by 0 bases and J by 2 bases, with 7 bases between them. The CDR3 sequence is 14 residues long. Here the CDR3 reads CASSQDLFQETQYF. The CDR3 nucleotides are TGCGCCAGCAGCCAAGATTTGTTTCAAGAGACCCAGTACTTC.

This clonotype showed up many times. The CDR3: CASSYSRQPNYGYTF. The DNA for the CDR3 is TGTGCCAGCAGTTACTCGAGGCAGCCTAACTATGGCTACACCTTC. J is TRBJ1-2 and V is TRBV6-5; D uncertain. The germline V and J ends were trimmed by 0 bases and 0 bases, with 8 bases remaining between them. The CDR3 loop spans 15 amino acids. Looked up from germline, CDR1 is MNHEY and CDR2 is SVGAGI.

The table lists this clonotype with many counts. V is TRBV6-6 and J is TRBJ2-3; TRBD2 matches at 9 bases. Germline V gene lookup returns CDR1 MNHNY and CDR2 SVGAGI (reference sequence). The CDR3 covers 18 residues. Trimming removed 4 bases from V and 1 base from J; junction bases left unmatched: 12. The CDR3 nucleotides read TGTGCCAGCAGTTGGACCGGTGAAGCGGGGGGCGGCACAGATACGCAGTATTTT. This encodes CASSWTGEAGGGTDTQYF.

The rearrangement uses TRBV5-1 and TRBJ2-1; the D is unclear. Germline CDR1 is SGHRS and CDR2 is YFSETQ. This CDR3 is 13 amino acids long. Trimming left V 4 bases short and J 7 bases short, with 12 bases between. CDR3 sequence: CASSPPLGNEQFF. The CDR3 nucleotides are TGCGCCAGCAGCCCCCCCCTAGGGAATGAGCAGTTCTTC.

This sequence joins TRBV7-2 and TRBJ2-2, with a possible D match to TRBD1 (5 bases). Trimming cost V 5 bases and J 3 bases, with 10 bases left between them. Per germline, CDR1 SGHTA and CDR2 FQGNSA. The CDR3 covers 14 residues. The CDR3 spells CASSKGDHTGELFF. CDR3 in DNA: TGTGCCAGCAGCAAAGGGGATCACACCGGGGAGCTGTTTTTT.

There are many counts of this clonotype. CDR3 sequence: CASSVRTDSPLHF. DNA for the CDR3: TGCGCCAGCAGTGTGAGAACAGATTCACCCCTCCACTTT. The rearrangement uses TRBV10-1 and TRBJ1-6; D is unclear. Germline V gene data show CDR1 as WNHNN and CDR2 as SYGVQD (reference sequence). This CDR3 is built from 13 residues. V gave up 4 bases and J gave up 8 bases, with 9 bases separating them.

This CDR3 reads CATSEAGEYNEQFF. The CDR3 DNA sequence: TGTGCCACCAGTGAGGCGGGGGAGTACAATGAGCAGTTCTTC. The rearrangement links TRBV24-1 to TRBJ2-1, with TRBD2 identical over 7 bases. The CDR3 is made up of 14 amino acids. Per germline, CDR1 KGHDR and CDR2 SFDVKD. Trimming removed 4 bases from V and 4 bases from J; junction bases left unmatched: 3.

This clonotype was seen more than once but under ten times. This chain connects TRBV4-1 to TRBJ2-7; 8 bases line up with TRBD1. Germline V gene data show CDR1 as MGHRA and CDR2 as YSYEKL. V dropped 3 bases and J dropped 7; count of bases not matched to a gene: 5. This CDR3 contains 13 residues. The CDR3 sequence is CASSQDRVREQYF. In nucleotides, the CDR3 is TGCGCCAGCAGCCAGGACAGGGTAAGGGAGCAGTACTTC.

The table lists this clonotype with many counts. The chain has TRBV7-9 and TRBJ2-1; 8 positions agree with TRBD1. The CDR3 is 14 amino acids. The J segment lost 10 bases and the V segment lost 7 bases, leaving 12 bases of the junction unmatched. Germline CDR1 and CDR2: SEHNR and FQNEAQ (reference sequence). The CDR3 reads CASTRTGLFLEQFF. The CDR3 region has the DNA TGTGCCAGCACTCGGACAGGGCTTTTCTTGGAGCAGTTCTTC.

The gene calls are TRBV18 and TRBJ2-1; 8 bases are shared with TRBD1. The J segment lost 2 bases and the V segment lost 3 bases, leaving 0 bases of the junction unmatched. Germline assignment: CDR1 KGHSH and CDR2 LQKENI. This CDR3 spans 14 amino acids. The CDR3 reads CASSPGQAYNEQFF. In DNA form, the CDR3 reads TGTGCCAGCTCACCGGGACAGGCCTACAATGAGCAGTTCTTC.

The chain carries TRBV29-1 and TRBJ1-2; 9 bases are a match to TRBD1. The CDR3 runs to 15 residues. Germline CDR1 and CDR2: SQVTM and ANQGSEA. The J segment lost 4 bases and the V segment lost 8 bases, leaving 14 bases of the junction unmatched. The DNA of the CDR3 is TGCAGCATTGGGGGACAGGGCCTGTCGCGCTATGGCTACACCTTC. Its protein is CSIGGQGLSRYGYTF.

This chain joins TRBV6-2 or TRBV6-3 and TRBJ2-7; possible D gene TRBD1, 5 bases. CDR1 MNHEY and CDR2 SVGEGT come from the germline V gene. The V gene lost 4 bases and the J gene lost 4 bases, with 14 bases spanning the gap. This CDR3 is 14 amino acids long. CDR3 loop: CASSLLDTVYEQYF. DNA for the CDR3: TGTGCCAGCAGTTTACTGGACACAGTTTACGAGCAGTACTTC.

In this sample, this clonotype turned up a few times. This chain joins TRBV3-1 and TRBJ2-5; D gene ambiguous. The germline V gene encodes CDR1 LGHDT and CDR2 YNNKEL (reference sequence). Trimming stripped 3 bases from V and 3 bases from J, with 2 bases between. This CDR3 contains 11 residues. The CDR3 spells CASSQKETQYF. The CDR3 DNA is TGTGCCAGCAGCCAGAAAGAGACCCAGTACTTC.

Many counts were recorded for this clonotype. The genes are TRBV20-1 and TRBJ2-7; D tentatively reads TRBD1 or TRBD2 (5 bases each). Per germline, CDR1 DFQATT and CDR2 SNEGSKA (reference sequence). The CDR3 extends over 13 amino acids. The V gene lost 1 base and the J gene lost 1 base, with 8 bases spanning the gap. The CDR3: CSARGDVSYEQYF. DNA of the CDR3: TGCAGTGCTAGAGGGGACGTATCCTACGAGCAGTACTTC.

This clonotype was picked up many times. This sequence joins TRBV5-1 and TRBJ2-5, with 9 bases lining up with TRBD2. V shed 4 bases, J shed 1 base, and the junction held 2 bases outside the gene matches. CDR1 and CDR2 (germline): SGHRS, YFSETQ. This CDR3 is built from 14 residues. CDR3 in amino acids: CASSRTSAQETQYF. In DNA, the CDR3 is TGCGCCAGCAGCCGGACTAGCGCCCAAGAGACCCAGTACTTC.

This chain joins TRBV6-5 and TRBJ1-1; D is ambiguous. CDR1 and CDR2 (germline): MNHEY, SVGAGI. The V and J ends lost 5 bases and 1 base respectively, with 14 bases between them. The CDR3 contains 15 residues. CDR3 in DNA: TGTGCCAGCAGTACCCATGTGGCCAGGAACACTGAAGCTTTCTTT. Translation gives CASSTHVARNTEAFF.

This clonotype was counted at least ten times. This chain uses TRBV15 with TRBJ2-2, with D tentatively TRBD1 or TRBD2 (5 bases each). Germline V CDR1 and CDR2: LNHNV, YYDKDF (reference sequence). The CDR3 extends over 18 amino acids. Trimming left V 2 bases short and J 6 bases short, with 22 bases between. CDR3 sequence reads: CATSRTSVWTLLAGELFF. The CDR3 DNA is TGTGCCACCAGCAGAACCTCAGTTTGGACATTACTAGCCGGGGAGCTGTTTTTT.

This clonotype was recorded a few times. The chain employs TRBV7-9 and TRBJ1-4; 11 bases line up with TRBD1. The CDR3 is made up of 15 amino acids. In germline, CDR1 is SEHNR, CDR2 FQNEAQ (reference sequence). The junction had 3 bases not matched to a gene; V was cut back by 3 bases and J by 6 bases. The CDR3 here is CASSFGDRGDEKLFF. CDR3 sequence (DNA): TGTGCCAGCAGCTTTGGGGACAGGGGGGATGAAAAACTGTTTTTT.

V and J are TRBV7-2 and TRBJ1-5; D may be TRBD1 (6 bases). Trimming removed 5 bases from V and 7 bases from J, with 12 bases in between. CDR1 is SGHTA and CDR2 is FQGNSA in the germline V gene. This CDR3 spans 13 amino acids. CDR3 amino acids: CASSVQGNQPQHF. The DNA for the CDR3 is TGTGCCAGCAGCGTACAGGGAAACCAGCCCCAGCATTTT.

CDR3 nucleotide sequence: TGTGCCAGCAGTTTAGCGGGGCAGGGATCCTACGAGCAGTACTTC. It translates to CASSLAGQGSYEQYF. The chain employs TRBV28 and TRBJ2-7; TRBD2 is a possible D gene (6 bases). This CDR3 has 15 residues. V lost 2 bases and J 1 base, leaving 12 bases between the germline ends. Per germline, CDR1 MDHEN and CDR2 SYDVKM. The full variable domain, completed using reference TRBV28 and TRBJ2-7, is DVKVTQSSRYLVKRTGEKVFLECVQDMDHENMFWYRQDPGLGLRLIYFSYDVKMKEKGDIPEGYSVSREKKERFSLILESASTNQTSMYLCASSLAGQGSYEQYFGPGTRLTVT.

The chain uses TRBV9 and TRBJ2-7; possible D gene TRBD2, 6 bases. Germline lookup yields CDR1 SGDLS and CDR2 YYNGEE. Trimming left V 4 bases short and J 1 base short, with 12 bases between. CDR3 length: 14 amino acids. In nucleotides, the CDR3 is TGTGCCAGCAGCCCCCCGACTAGATCCTACGAGCAGTACTTC. It yields the protein CASSPPTRSYEQYF.